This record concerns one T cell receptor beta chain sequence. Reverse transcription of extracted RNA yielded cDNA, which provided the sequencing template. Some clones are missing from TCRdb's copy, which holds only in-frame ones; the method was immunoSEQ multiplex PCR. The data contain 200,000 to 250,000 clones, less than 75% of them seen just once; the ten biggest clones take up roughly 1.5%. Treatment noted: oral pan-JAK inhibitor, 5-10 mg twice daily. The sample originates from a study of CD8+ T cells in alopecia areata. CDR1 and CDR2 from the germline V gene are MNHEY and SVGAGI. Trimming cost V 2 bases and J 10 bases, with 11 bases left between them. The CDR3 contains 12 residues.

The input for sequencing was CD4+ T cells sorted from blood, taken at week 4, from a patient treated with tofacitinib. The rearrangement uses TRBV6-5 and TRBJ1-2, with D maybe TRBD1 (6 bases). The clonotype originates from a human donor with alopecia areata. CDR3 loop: CASSYMGTFYTF. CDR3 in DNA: TGTGCCAGCAGTTACATGGGGACATTCTACACCTTC.